This T cell receptor (beta chain) was observed in a study of CD4+ T cells in melanoma. From germline, CDR1 is ENHRY and CDR2 SYGVKD. This CDR3 spans 13 amino acids. V lost 8 bases to trimming and J lost 8 bases; unmatched junction nucleotides: 11. Findings of the study overall: CD8+ T cell, macrophage and B cell function reportedly correlated with neoantigen-specific CD4+ T cells. Reportedly, melanoma neoantigen-specific CD4+ T cells showed varied differentiation states.

Using immunoSEQ multiplex PCR, the repertoire was profiled, and TCRdb retains in-frame clones only, with some absent. The sample includes more than 13,000 clones, about 64% of them seen just once. Points on this clone: Its antigen is currently unknown.

The TCR originated in a human donor with melanoma. V and J are TRBV10-3 and TRBJ1-2, with 7 positions matching TRBD1. Material: cells from a culture (not recorded whether cultured in vitro). CDR3 loop: CAIAVPQGKGYTF. CDR3 sequence (DNA): TGTGCCATCGCCGTCCCACAGGGGAAGGGCTACACCTTC.